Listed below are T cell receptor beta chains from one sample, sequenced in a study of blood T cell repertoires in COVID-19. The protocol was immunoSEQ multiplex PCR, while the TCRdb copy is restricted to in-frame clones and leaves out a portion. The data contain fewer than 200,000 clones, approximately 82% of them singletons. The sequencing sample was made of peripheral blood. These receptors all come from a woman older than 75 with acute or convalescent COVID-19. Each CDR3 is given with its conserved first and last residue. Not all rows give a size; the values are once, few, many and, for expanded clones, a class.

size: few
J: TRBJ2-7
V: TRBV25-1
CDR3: CASSAPRSSGAEQYF

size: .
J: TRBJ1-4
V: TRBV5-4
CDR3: CASSSRAGGTNEKLFF

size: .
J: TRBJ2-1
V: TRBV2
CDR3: CASSSIHNEQFF

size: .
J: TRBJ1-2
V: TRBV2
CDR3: CASSETGAKGYTF

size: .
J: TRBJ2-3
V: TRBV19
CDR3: CASSIGRVYTDTQYF

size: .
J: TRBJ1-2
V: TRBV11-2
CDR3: CASSSIWTGVSYTF

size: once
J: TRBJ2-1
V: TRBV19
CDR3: CASSIATHEQFF

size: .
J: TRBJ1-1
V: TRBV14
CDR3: CASSQDGQKNTEAFF

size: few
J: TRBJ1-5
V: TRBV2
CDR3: CASSPDRGSQPQHF

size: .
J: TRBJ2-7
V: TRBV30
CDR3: CAWTTSGRASFAEQYF

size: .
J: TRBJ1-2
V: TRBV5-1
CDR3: CASSMGQGYQTF

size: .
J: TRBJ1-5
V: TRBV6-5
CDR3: CASSYGGANQPQHF

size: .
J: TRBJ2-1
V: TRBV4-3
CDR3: CASSPRRLAGGISSYNEQFF

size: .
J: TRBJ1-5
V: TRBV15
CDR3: CATSGTGFGQPQHF

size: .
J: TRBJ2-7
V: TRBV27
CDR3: CASSWDFSSYEQYF

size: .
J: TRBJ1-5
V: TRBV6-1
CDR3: CASSEQTGRQPQHF

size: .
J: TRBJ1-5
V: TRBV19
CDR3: CASSIGGRGLYQPQHF

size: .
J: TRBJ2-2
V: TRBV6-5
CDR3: CASSLDSTGELFF

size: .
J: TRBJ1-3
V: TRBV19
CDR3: CASSKGHSGNTIYF

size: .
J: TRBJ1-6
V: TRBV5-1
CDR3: CASSFGQGESSYNSPLHF

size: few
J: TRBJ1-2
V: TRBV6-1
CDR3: CASSEASGQRGYGYTF

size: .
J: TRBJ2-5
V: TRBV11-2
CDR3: CASRREGTQYF

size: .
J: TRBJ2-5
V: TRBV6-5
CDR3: CASISSGSVETQYF

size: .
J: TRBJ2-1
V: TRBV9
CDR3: CASKQTGGEEFF

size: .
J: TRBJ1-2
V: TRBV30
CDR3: CAWRGTGGSNYGYTF

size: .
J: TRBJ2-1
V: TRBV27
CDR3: CASSFWLAGAHEQFF

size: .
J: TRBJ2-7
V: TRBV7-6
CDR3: CASSLIDNEQYF

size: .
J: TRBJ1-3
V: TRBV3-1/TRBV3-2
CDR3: CASSQLWGAGNTIYF

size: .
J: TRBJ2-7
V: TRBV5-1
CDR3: CASTATGLAGIEQYF

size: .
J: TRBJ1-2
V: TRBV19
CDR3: CASRPGQGALIFTF

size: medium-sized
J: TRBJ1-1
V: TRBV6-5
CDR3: CASSYAGTEAFF

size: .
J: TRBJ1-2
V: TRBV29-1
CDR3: CSVPSVPIVGAGGYTF

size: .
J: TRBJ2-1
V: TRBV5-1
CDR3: CASSLAQTGDEQFF

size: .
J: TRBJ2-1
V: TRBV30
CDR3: CAWSPTGGPYNEQFF

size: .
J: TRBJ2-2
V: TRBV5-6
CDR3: CASSRAGGLNTGELFF

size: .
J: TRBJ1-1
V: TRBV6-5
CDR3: CASSLDTVNTEAFF

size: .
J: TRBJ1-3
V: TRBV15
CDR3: CATSIDRSGNTIYF

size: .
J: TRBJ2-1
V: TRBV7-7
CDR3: CASSPGAQRHNEQFF

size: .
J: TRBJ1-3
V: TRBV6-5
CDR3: CASSYSTGSGNTIYF

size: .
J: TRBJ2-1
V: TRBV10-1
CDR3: CASSPGTSYGQFF

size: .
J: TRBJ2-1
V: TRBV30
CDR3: CAWRTETDLRFYNEQFF

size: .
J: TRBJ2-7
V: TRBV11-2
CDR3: CASSFGTGGYYEQYF

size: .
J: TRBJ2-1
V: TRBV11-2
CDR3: CASSWTRVDNEQFF

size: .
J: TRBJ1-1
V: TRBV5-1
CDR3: CASSNDNMNTEAFF

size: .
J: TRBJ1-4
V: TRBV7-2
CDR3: CASSLVHTAGEKLFF

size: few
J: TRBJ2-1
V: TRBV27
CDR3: CASSRTSGRNHEQFF

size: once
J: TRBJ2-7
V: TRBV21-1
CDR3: CATNLKLGQGPPSSYEQYF

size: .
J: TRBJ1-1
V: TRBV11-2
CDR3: CASSVPGARGAEAFF

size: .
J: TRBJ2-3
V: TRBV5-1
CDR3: CASSLMASGTSTDTQYF

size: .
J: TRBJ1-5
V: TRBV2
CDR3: CASSLQGINQPQHF

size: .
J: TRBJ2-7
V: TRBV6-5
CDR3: CASSYSRTGRSEQYF

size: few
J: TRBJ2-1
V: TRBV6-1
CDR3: CASSEGPVNEQFF

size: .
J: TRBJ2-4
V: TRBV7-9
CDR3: CASSPRGQAKNIQYF

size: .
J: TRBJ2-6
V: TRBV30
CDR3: CAWGDRGHGANVLTF

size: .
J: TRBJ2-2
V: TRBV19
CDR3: CASSWTGEYGNGELFF

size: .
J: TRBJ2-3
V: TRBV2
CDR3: CASRTELYTDTQYF

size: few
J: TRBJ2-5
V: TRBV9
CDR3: CASSVANGQSETQYF